These T cell receptor beta chains were read from a single sample in a study of T-cell reconstitution after alpha-beta-depleted transplantation in children. TCRdb reprocessed the PCR reads with MiXCR, giving one entry per CDR3 protein. The top ten hold 4.8% of the sample, which has about 250,000 distinct CDR3 sequences, roughly a quarter seen once. The sequences come from PBMCs, mostly from graft donor cells, collected 360 days after TCRalphabeta/CD19-depleted stem cell transplant. All receptors come from a female patient aged 2-15 years who had a stem cell transplant for congenital amegakaryocytic thrombocytopenia, so the T cells may come from the graft donor. Each CDR3 is given with its conserved first and last residue. A D gene is named only where the DNA matches it firmly. Expanded clones get a size class; other rows say once, few or many, or leave the size out.

cdr3_nt	cdr3_aa	d_call	v_call	clone_size	j_call
TGCAGCGTGGGCCCTAGGGCAGGGAGGATCTTAGTGGACAATGAGCAGTTCTTC	CSVGPRAGRILVDNEQFF	.	TRBV29-1	.	TRBJ2-1
TGTGCCAGCAGTCAATTCGGTACACGCGAGACCCAGTACTTC	CASSQFGTRETQYF	.	TRBV25-1	many	TRBJ2-5
TGCAGCGTTGTGGCAGGCTACGAGCAGTACTTC	CSVVAGYEQYF	.	TRBV29-1	many	TRBJ2-7
TGTGCCAGCAACCCGGGACTAGCGGGGGCAGATACGCAGTATTTT	CASNPGLAGADTQYF	TRBD2	TRBV12-3/TRBV12-4	few	TRBJ2-3
TGCAGCGTTGTGACTTGGGACAGGAGCACAGATACGCAGTATTTT	CSVVTWDRSTDTQYF	TRBD1	TRBV29-1	.	TRBJ2-3
TGTGCCAGCAGTTTATGGGGTGGAAACACCATATATTTT	CASSLWGGNTIYF	.	TRBV12-3/TRBV12-4	few	TRBJ1-3
TGCGCCAGCAGCCAAGATCGAAGGGGCTCTGGGGCCAACGTCCTGACTTTC	CASSQDRRGSGANVLTF	.	TRBV4-1	few	TRBJ2-6
TGCGCCAGCAGCTTCCTTAGCGGAGGGGGCAATGAGCAGTTCTTC	CASSFLSGGGNEQFF	.	TRBV5-1	.	TRBJ2-1
TGTGCCAGTAGTACGGGCCCGACAGGGGCAAGCGATCAGCCCCAGCATTTT	CASSTGPTGASDQPQHF	TRBD1	TRBV19	.	TRBJ1-5
TGCAGCGTTGTTAATCGGGGGAACACAGATACGCAGTATTTT	CSVVNRGNTDTQYF	.	TRBV29-1	many	TRBJ2-3
TGTGCCAGCAGCCAACTGGGGGATAACACCGGGGAGCTGTTTTTT	CASSQLGDNTGELFF	.	TRBV3-1	.	TRBJ2-2
TGCAGCGTAGGGAGGCGGGAGTTGGGCACAGATACGCAGTATTTT	CSVGRRELGTDTQYF	TRBD2	TRBV29-1	few	TRBJ2-3
TGCGCCAGCAGAGGACAGGGAGGAGTATCAGATACGCAGTATTTT	CASRGQGGVSDTQYF	TRBD1	TRBV5-1	.	TRBJ2-3
TGCGCCAGCAGCTGGGGCAGGGGATACGAGCAGTACTTC	CASSWGRGYEQYF	.	TRBV5-1	.	TRBJ2-7
TGTGCCATCAGAGACAGGGAGAACACTGAAGCTTTCTTT	CAIRDRENTEAFF	TRBD1	TRBV10-3	.	TRBJ1-1
TGTGCCAGCGGACGTCGGAGCGTCCATGAGCAGTTCTTC	CASGRRSVHEQFF	.	TRBV6-2/TRBV6-3	.	TRBJ2-1
TGTGCCAGCAGCCATGGACTAGCGACTTACGAGCAGTACTTC	CASSHGLATYEQYF	TRBD2	TRBV3-1	.	TRBJ2-7
TGTGCCAGTAGTGTCAGACTAGCGGTCTACGAGCAGTACTTC	CASSVRLAVYEQYF	TRBD2	TRBV19	.	TRBJ2-7
TGTGCCAGTACCACTCGGACCAGGAACTATGGCTACACCTTC	CASTTRTRNYGYTF	.	TRBV19	.	TRBJ1-2
TGTGCCAGCAGCCAGACTAGCGGGAGGCCCTCCTACAATGAGCAGTTCTTC	CASSQTSGRPSYNEQFF	TRBD2	TRBV7-6	few	TRBJ2-1
TGTGCCAGCAGTTACTCGATCCCCGGGACTAGCGGGAGGACAGATACGCAGTATTTT	CASSYSIPGTSGRTDTQYF	TRBD2	TRBV6-5	.	TRBJ2-3
TGTGCCAGCAGTTACCCGGGGGGGGCGCGGTACGAGCAGTACTTC	CASSYPGGARYEQYF	TRBD2	TRBV6-2/TRBV6-3	.	TRBJ2-7
TGTGCCAGCTCACCCGAAGGGAGGGGCTACCTGGACAATGAGCAGTTCTTC	CASSPEGRGYLDNEQFF	TRBD2	TRBV18	.	TRBJ2-1
TGTGCCAGCAGTGAAATCTGGGGGCAGGATGGAGAGACCCAGTACTTC	CASSEIWGQDGETQYF	.	TRBV6-1	few	TRBJ2-5
TGCAGTGCTAAAACCGACGGTGGTTACAATGAGCAGTTCTTC	CSAKTDGGYNEQFF	.	TRBV20-1	.	TRBJ2-1
TGTGCCAGCAGTTACTCTTGGGCCGATTTCAATGAGCAGTTCTTC	CASSYSWADFNEQFF	.	TRBV6-5	few	TRBJ2-1
TGCGCCAGCAGATTGGACGGACTAGCGTTTGAGCAGTTCTTC	CASRLDGLAFEQFF	TRBD2	TRBV5-1	few	TRBJ2-1
TGCAGTGCTATTCCGGGACAACCGTACCAAGAGACCCAGTACTTC	CSAIPGQPYQETQYF	.	TRBV20-1	many	TRBJ2-5
TGTGCCAGCAGTTTAACAGTAGGGGCCAAAAACATTCAGTACTTC	CASSLTVGAKNIQYF	.	TRBV12-3/TRBV12-4	.	TRBJ2-4
TGTGCTAGTGGTTTGGGCCGGGGATGGGACAATGAGCAGTTCTTC	CASGLGRGWDNEQFF	.	TRBV12-5	.	TRBJ2-1
TGCAGCGTTGATGCTGGGATTGAAGCTTTCTTT	CSVDAGIEAFF	.	TRBV29-1	many	TRBJ1-1